The sequence of this TCR beta chain was determined in a study of blood T cell repertoires in COVID-19. The repertoire was sequenced with immunoSEQ multiplex PCR; TCRdb's copy has only in-frame clones and lacks some. The table records approximately 300,000 clones, around 90% of them present only once. Clinical history as reported by participants underpinned cohort assignment. Sequencing was performed on PBMCs or T cells enriched from blood (not recorded which). This receptor was obtained from a woman in her thirties who had recovered from COVID-19.

The CDR3 region is CASRWAANYGYTF. The CDR3 DNA is TGCGCCAGCAGGTGGGCTGCTAACTATGGCTACACCTTC. The rearrangement joins TRBV10-1 to TRBJ1-2; D unresolved. V lost 6 bases to trimming and J lost 0 bases, with 8 bases between them. Germline lookup yields CDR1 WNHNN and CDR2 SYGVQD (reference sequence). This CDR3 has 13 residues.